Listed below are T cell receptor beta chains from one sample, sequenced in a study of OX40 agonist ivuxolimab in advanced cancers. The repertoire was sequenced with immunoSEQ multiplex PCR; TCRdb's copy has only in-frame clones and lacks some. The data hold 55,000 to 75,000 clones, with about four fifths observed a single time. Material: CD4+ or CD8+ T cells sorted from blood, obtained in a trial of the OX40 agonist ivuxolimab. The receptors shown here come from an adult with an advanced solid tumor such as melanoma, head and neck, liver or kidney cancer. CDR3s include the opening cysteine and the closing phenylalanine or tryptophan. A D gene is named only where the DNA matches it firmly. Size values are once, few and many counts, or a class for expanded clones, and some rows have none.

clone_size	cdr3_length	d_call	v_call	j_call	cdr3_nt	cdr3_aa
-	14	TRBD2	TRBV19	TRBJ2-1	TGTGCCAGTAACCCTAGCGGGGGGGCCGATGAGCAGTTCTTC	CASNPSGGADEQFF
-	14	-	TRBV5-1	TRBJ2-7	TGCGCCAGCAGCCGGGGCATCCCAACCTACGAGCAGTACTTC	CASSRGIPTYEQYF
-	16	TRBD1	TRBV5-6	TRBJ1-1	TGTGCCAGCAGCTTGTATCAAGTGACAGGGGGCACTGAAGCTTTCTTT	CASSLYQVTGGTEAFF
-	16	-	TRBV7-2	TRBJ2-7	TGTGCCAGCAGCTACCCTCGTGACACGAGCTCCTACGAGCAGTACTTC	CASSYPRDTSSYEQYF
few	14	TRBD2	TRBV28	TRBJ2-7	TGTGCCAGCAGTTTCGGCGGGGGGCTCTACGAGCAGTACTTC	CASSFGGGLYEQYF
-	15	-	TRBV5-8	TRBJ2-3	TGTGCCAGCAGCTCCGGGTCTACGGCAACAGATACGCAGTATTTT	CASSSGSTATDTQYF
-	16	TRBD1	TRBV9	TRBJ1-1	TGTGCCAGCAGCACCCGAAGACAGGGACCGAACACTGAAGCTTTCTTT	CASSTRRQGPNTEAFF
-	16	TRBD2	TRBV9	TRBJ2-5	TGTGCCAGCAGCACCCAAGGACTAGCGGGAGTGGAGACCCAGTACTTC	CASSTQGLAGVETQYF
-	16	-	TRBV10-3	TRBJ2-1	TGTGCCATCAGTGAGTCGTTTGGTGGTCCCTACAATGAGCAGTTCTTC	CAISESFGGPYNEQFF
few	11	-	TRBV6-5	TRBJ1-1	TGTGCCAGCCAGTTGAACACTGAAGCTTTCTTT	CASQLNTEAFF
once	15	TRBD1	TRBV27	TRBJ1-5	TGTGCCAGCAGCCAAGACAGGGTATACAATCAGCCCCAGCATTTT	CASSQDRVYNQPQHF
-	13	-	TRBV9	TRBJ2-4	TGTGCCAGCAGCGCGGGCCTTCTAAACATTCAGTACTTC	CASSAGLLNIQYF
-	12	TRBD2	TRBV2	TRBJ2-5	TGTGCCAGCAGTAGGGGACTAGCGGGAGCGGACTTC	CASSRGLAGADF
-	13	-	TRBV30	TRBJ1-2	TGTGCCTGGAGTGTGATGAAGGGGTATGGCTACACCTTC	CAWSVMKGYGYTF
-	11	-	TRBV20-1	TRBJ2-7	TGCAGTGCTAGAACAGGGTACGAGCAGTACTTC	CSARTGYEQYF
-	14	TRBD1	TRBV19	TRBJ1-2	TGTGCCAGTAGGGAAGGGGGCTCTAACTATGGCTACACCTTC	CASREGGSNYGYTF
-	12	-	TRBV2	TRBJ1-4	TGTGCCAGCAGGGCAGGACTTGAAAAACTGTTTTTT	CASRAGLEKLFF
-	15	-	TRBV27	TRBJ2-1	TGTGCCAGCAGTCGGAACCCGACAGGACTCAATGAGCAGTTCTTC	CASSRNPTGLNEQFF
-	13	-	TRBV11-2	TRBJ1-1	TGTGCCAGCAGCTTAGAGACCTTCACTCAAGCTTTCTTT	CASSLETFTQAFF
-	16	-	TRBV5-1	TRBJ1-3	TGCGCCAGCAGCTTGGCCCCGGGGTACTCTGGAAACACCATATATTTT	CASSLAPGYSGNTIYF
-	13	-	TRBV4-2	TRBJ1-1	TGTGCCAGCAGGAAAACAGGTGGCACTGAAGCTTTCTTT	CASRKTGGTEAFF
-	16	TRBD2	TRBV4-2	TRBJ2-7	TGTGCCAGCAGCCAAGATGTACTAGCGGGATCCTACGAGCAGTACTTC	CASSQDVLAGSYEQYF
-	15	-	TRBV27	TRBJ1-1	TGTGCCAGCAGTTTAAACAGGGAGGTTCACACTGAAGCTTTCTTT	CASSLNREVHTEAFF
-	13	-	TRBV10-1	TRBJ2-2	TGCGCCAGCAGTGCGTATCCCGCCGGGGAGCTGTTTTTT	CASSAYPAGELFF
few	15	TRBD1	TRBV5-1	TRBJ2-7	TGCGCCAGCAGCTTGGGATGGACAGGGACCTACGAGCAGTACTTC	CASSLGWTGTYEQYF
-	14	TRBD1	TRBV19	TRBJ1-4	TGTGCCAGTAGTACAGACAGGGGCGGCGAAAAACTGTTTTTT	CASSTDRGGEKLFF